A selection of T cell receptor beta chains follows, all from one sample in a study of cytomegalovirus exposure and HLA in healthy donors. Sequencing used immunoSEQ multiplex PCR; TCRdb keeps in-frame clones, though not all of them. This sample has 130,000 or so clones; roughly 70% occur once, and the top ten carry around 3.2%. Specimen: PBMCs. The receptor set was obtained from a man in his thirties or forties in good health and CMV-seronegative. The CDR3 runs from the conserved cysteine through the conserved F or W. D genes are given only for firm matches.

TRBV7-3	TRBD1	CASSLQGAKTEAFF
TRBV7-9	-	CASSARDAGEKLFF
TRBV4-1	TRBD2	CASSQEGGYGGYEQYF
TRBV4-1	-	CASSQELWRGNTGELFF
TRBV29-1	-	CSVWRLPSTDTQYF
TRBV7-2	TRBD2	CASSPAGGLHNEQFF
TRBV4-3	TRBD2	CASSQDPLSLAGQNEQFF
TRBV14	-	CASSLGQNTGELFF
TRBV6-6	-	CASSPGVNYGYTF
TRBV30	-	CAWRTAGYEQYF
TRBV7-2	-	CASSFNRDLNQPQHF
TRBV7-8	TRBD1	CASSLFQGGFSGNTIYF
TRBV18	TRBD1	CASTLEGQGGSYEQYF
TRBV9	-	CASSVVPQGTHNEQFF
TRBV6-1	-	CASTWGQFAYEQYF
TRBV6-1	TRBD2	CASRGDYSYEQYF
TRBV5-1	TRBD2	CASSSPLFGTSLSSYNEQFF
TRBV7-9	-	CASSFGVGTPNTEAFF
TRBV19	-	CASSIAGGNQPQHF
TRBV28	TRBD1	CASNPGQHYEQYF
TRBV29-1	-	CSVAWRLNTEAFF
TRBV11-2	-	CASSLAGPYEQYF
TRBV28	TRBD1	CASRMPGQLLNYGYTF
TRBV7-2	TRBD2	CASSLFTSGAQETQYF
TRBV2	TRBD2	CASSDMWVAGGPETQYF
TRBV15	-	CATTSRGGTDTQYF